This T cell receptor (beta chain) was captured by sequencing in a study of early T cells in non-severe SARS-CoV-2 infection. This clonotype came up many times. V lost 6 bases, J lost 5 bases, and 23 bases lay in between. Germline-derived CDR1 and CDR2 are DFQATT and SNEGSKA (reference sequence). The CDR3 length is 16 residues. The protocol attached unique molecular identifiers to individual cDNA molecules. MiXCR was run by TCRdb on the 5' RACE reads, yielding one entry per CDR3 protein. The sample lists some 91,000 distinct CDR3 sequences, around 13% occurring once. The sequencing sample was made of whole blood. The chain employs TRBV20-1 and TRBJ2-1; D might be TRBD2 (6 bases). The TCR comes from an adult who was a healthcare worker with PCR-confirmed SARS-CoV-2 infection or an uninfected control (not recorded which). This CDR3 is CSAQSPIVADNNEQFF. CDR3 nucleotides: TGCAGTGCCCAGTCCCCAATCGTAGCGGATAACAATGAGCAGTTCTTC.